These 11 T cell receptor beta chains were all obtained from the same sample, sequenced in a study of blood T cell repertoires in COVID-19. Only in-frame clones appear in the TCRdb table, and some are missing; sequencing was by immunoSEQ multiplex PCR. Among about 400,000 clones, roughly 91% were seen once, and the ten largest hold about 1.7%. Source material: PBMCs or T cells enriched from blood (not recorded which). The receptors come from a woman aged 30 to 39 who had recovered from COVID-19.

This clone was seen only once. The chain is built from TRBV30 and TRBJ1-2; D remains unclear. The CDR3 totals 15 residues. Trimming left V 4 bases short and J 4 bases short, with 19 bases between. The germline CDR1 and CDR2 sequences are GTSNPN and SVGIG (reference sequence). The CDR3, as DNA: TGTGCCTGGACTTTAAGTCGAGCGGCGTCCTATGGCTACACCTTC. Protein sequence: CAWTLSRAASYGYTF.

CDR3 sequence reads: CASSPRDKGGYTF. In DNA, the CDR3 is TGTGCCAGTAGTCCCCGGGACAAGGGCGGCTACACCTTC. The chain combines TRBV19 with TRBJ1-2; D may be TRBD1 (6 bases). CDR1 and CDR2 from the germline V gene are LNHDA and SQIVND (reference sequence). The V and J ends lost 5 bases and 8 bases respectively, with 15 bases between them. This CDR3 spans 13 amino acids.

The genes are TRBV5-1 and TRBJ2-5, with 10 bases aligning to TRBD2. The germline V gene encodes CDR1 SGHRS and CDR2 YFSETQ. This CDR3 has 14 amino acids. Unmatched junction bases numbered 2, after V lost 2 bases and J lost 4 bases. CDR3 in DNA: TGCGCCAGCAGCTTAGCGGGGGGGCCAGAGACCCAGTACTTC. Translating gives CASSLAGGPETQYF. Drawing the rest from reference TRBV5-1 and TRBJ2-5, the complete variable domain is KAGVTQTPRYLIKTRGQQVTLSCSPISGHRSVSWYQQTPGQGLQFLFEYFSETQRNKGNFPGRFSGRQFSNSRSEMNVSTLELGDSALYLCASSLAGGPETQYFGPGTRLLVL.

V usage is TRBV4-1 and J usage is TRBJ1-6, with D tentatively TRBD1 (5 bases). V lost 0 bases and J lost 3, with 21 bases in between. Germline CDR1 is MGHRA and CDR2 is YSYEKL. This CDR3 contains 20 residues. CDR3 coding DNA: TGCGCCAGCAGCCAAGAAACTCCATTGGGGGGGGTTTTCTATAATTCACCCCTCCACTTT. It translates to CASSQETPLGGVFYNSPLHF.

The chain combines TRBV12-3 or TRBV12-4 with TRBJ1-2, with D possibly being TRBD1 (5 bases). This CDR3 contains 12 residues. With 8 bases removed from V and 2 bases from J, the gap between germline ends came to 9 bases. This CDR3 reads CASATDNYGYTF. CDR3 nucleotides: TGTGCCAGCGCGACAGACAACTATGGCTACACCTTC.

V and J are TRBV5-1 and TRBJ2-7; possible D gene TRBD1, 5 bases. Trimming removed 4 bases from V and 2 bases from J, with 13 bases in between. This CDR3 comprises 14 residues. The V gene's germline CDR1 is SGHRS and CDR2 YFSETQ. CDR3 amino acids: CASSPEGAAYEQYF. CDR3 nucleotide sequence: TGCGCCAGCAGCCCGGAAGGGGCGGCCTACGAGCAGTACTTC.

The V call is TRBV7-6, the J call TRBJ2-5, with D possibly TRBD1 on 6 matching bases. The CDR3 loop spans 13 amino acids. CDR1 is SGHVS, CDR2 FNYEAQ, per germline. Trimming left V 5 bases short and J 2 bases short, with 9 bases between. CDR3 amino acids: CASSPDRQETQYF. The CDR3 DNA reads as TGTGCCAGCAGCCCGGACAGACAAGAGACCCAGTACTTC.

This clone was seen only a few times. This chain uses TRBV7-9 with TRBJ1-1; the D is unclear. The CDR3 extends over 13 amino acids. CDR1 is SEHNR, CDR2 FQNEAQ, per germline (reference sequence). Deletions cut 7 bases from V and 4 bases from J, with 13 bases between. The CDR3 here is CASMIGGGTEAFF. DNA of the CDR3: TGTGCCAGCATGATCGGCGGCGGCACTGAAGCTTTCTTT. The full variable domain, rest sourced from reference TRBV7-9 and TRBJ1-1, is DTGVSQNPRHKITKRGQNVTFRCDPISEHNRLYWYRQTLGQGPEFLTYFQNEAQLEKSRLLSDRFSAERPKGSFSTLEIQRTEQGDSAMYLCASMIGGGTEAFFGQGTRLTVV.

V is TRBV19 and J is TRBJ1-1, with a tentative D call TRBD1 (5 bases). CDR3 size: 13 residues. Germline V gene lookup returns CDR1 LNHDA and CDR2 SQIVND (reference sequence). V lost 6 bases to trimming and J lost 1 base, with 9 bases between them. The CDR3 here is CASRETGNTEAFF. The DNA for the CDR3 is TGTGCCAGTAGGGAAACAGGGAACACTGAAGCTTTCTTT.

The sample holds one count of this clone. The chain is built from TRBV29-1 and TRBJ1-1; D might be TRBD1 (5 bases). The V end lost 1 base, the J end lost 4 bases, and 19 bases lay between the germline ends. The germline gives CDR1 SQVTM, CDR2 ANQGSEA. The CDR3 spans 16 residues. DNA of the CDR3: TGCAGCGTTGAAGTATTAGGGGCCCGATGGGGCACTGAAGCTTTCTTT. Translated: CSVEVLGARWGTEAFF. The complete variable domain, with remaining parts taken from reference TRBV29-1 and TRBJ1-1, reads SAVISQKPSRDICQRGTSLTIQCQVDSQVTMMFWYRQQPGQSLTLIATANQGSEATYESGFVIDKFPISRPNLTFSTLTVSNMSPEDSSIYLCSVEVLGARWGTEAFFGQGTRLTVV.

This clone was seen at least ten times. The chain carries TRBV11-2 and TRBJ2-7; TRBD1 might be the D (5 bases). Germline values: CDR1 SGHAT, CDR2 FQNNGV. V shed 5 bases and J shed 3 bases, with 11 bases lying between them. The CDR3 sequence is 13 residues long. The CDR3 DNA reads as TGTGCCAGCAGCCGCGACAGTGTCTACGAGCAGTACTTC. Residues: CASSRDSVYEQYF.